Following are 16 T cell receptor beta chains from one sample sequenced in a study of CD8+ T cells in alopecia areata. Investigators isolated RNA and reverse transcribed it into cDNA to act as the sequencing template. Here immunoSEQ multiplex PCR was the method, and the copy in TCRdb shows in-frame clones only, minus some. The sample consists of some 200,000 clones, more than 45% of them appearing once. The treatment was: oral pan-JAK inhibitor, 5-10 mg twice daily. The material was CD4+ T cells sorted from blood, obtained at week 4, from a patient treated with tofacitinib. The receptors were sampled from a human donor with alopecia areata.

The chain carries TRBV6-6 and TRBJ2-3; D gene unclear. This CDR3 region has 16 residues. From germline, CDR1 is MNHNY and CDR2 SVGAGI (reference sequence). V dropped 2 bases and J dropped 2 bases, with 14 bases sitting between them. The CDR3 loop reads CASSYGLAPSTDTQYF. As DNA, the CDR3 is TGTGCCAGCAGTTACGGCTTGGCACCCTCCACAGATACGCAGTATTTT.

The chain has TRBV6-1 and TRBJ1-5; D is unresolved. V was cut by 6 bases and J by 3 bases, with 15 bases left in between. This CDR3 has 15 residues. The germline gives CDR1 MNHNS, CDR2 SASEGT. The CDR3 DNA follows: TGTGCCAGCAGCTCAGAAGCCCTTAACAATCAGCCCCAGCATTTT. Translated, it gives CASSSEALNNQPQHF.

The V gene is TRBV27, the J gene TRBJ2-4; TRBD1 might be the D (6 bases). CDR1 is MNHEY, CDR2 SMNVEV, per germline (reference sequence). The CDR3 contains 13 residues. The V end lost 2 bases, the J end lost 7 bases, and 9 bases lay between the germline ends. The DNA of the CDR3 is TGTGCCAGCAGTTTAGTCCAGGGGAACATTCAGTACTTC. Encoded protein: CASSLVQGNIQYF.

The rearrangement links TRBV29-1 to TRBJ1-1; a weak D match, TRBD1 (6 bases). Trimming took 6 bases from V and 0 from J, leaving 17 bases between them. CDR3 size: 15 residues. Germline assignment: CDR1 SQVTM and CDR2 ANQGSEA. The CDR3 DNA follows: TGCAGCGTCCGTAGCGGGGGCCAGATGAACACTGAAGCTTTCTTT. This translates into CSVRSGGQMNTEAFF.

In its sample, this clone was seen a few times. The chain couples TRBV29-1 to TRBJ2-7; D may be TRBD1 (6 bases). V lost 6 bases and J 4 bases, leaving 13 bases between the germline ends. CDR1 and CDR2 from the germline V gene are SQVTM and ANQGSEA. The CDR3 has 12 amino acids. The CDR3 reads CSVLQGPYEQYF. CDR3 DNA sequence: TGCAGCGTCTTACAGGGCCCTTACGAGCAGTACTTC.

The gene calls are TRBV30 and TRBJ1-2, with TRBD1 matching 8 bases. This CDR3 is 10 amino acids long. CDR1 and CDR2 from the germline V gene are GTSNPN and SVGIG (reference sequence). V gave up 5 bases and J gave up 9 bases; unmatched junction bases: 2. CDR3 protein: CAWGDRRYTF. As DNA, the CDR3 is TGTGCCTGGGGGGACAGGCGCTACACCTTC.

The V call is TRBV11-2, the J call TRBJ2-3, with TRBD1 identical over 8 bases. Germline-derived CDR1 and CDR2 are SGHAT and FQNNGV. The trim removed 1 base at V and 6 bases at J, leaving 9 bases unmatched. CDR3 length: 16 amino acids. Here the CDR3 reads CASSLVLGRGRDTQYF. The CDR3 nucleotides read TGTGCCAGCAGCTTAGTCCTTGGCAGGGGGCGGGATACGCAGTATTTT.

This clone was counted between two and nine times. J is TRBJ2-3 and V is TRBV29-1, with 7 bases lining up with TRBD1. The CDR3 has 13 residues. Germline loops: CDR1 SQVTM, CDR2 ANQGSEA. V lost 8 bases, J lost 4 bases, and 9 bases stayed unmatched. CDR3 residues: CSTRTGRSDTQYF. The CDR3, as DNA: TGCAGCACCAGGACAGGACGGTCAGATACGCAGTATTTT.

V and J are TRBV6-1 and TRBJ1-5; no clear D. The CDR3 consists of 9 residues. The V gene lost 8 bases and the J gene lost 9 bases, with 5 bases spanning the gap. Germline values: CDR1 MNHNS, CDR2 SASEGT. The chain's CDR3 is CASGRPQHF. CDR3 DNA: TGTGCCAGCGGGCGGCCCCAGCATTTT.

The J gene is TRBJ1-1, the V gene TRBV20-1, with D hard to call. V lost 5 bases and J 5 bases, leaving 9 bases between the germline ends. The CDR3 runs to 11 residues. Germline V gives CDR1 DFQATT, CDR2 SNEGSKA (reference sequence). The chain's CDR3 is CSAPEQTEAFF. CDR3 in DNA: TGCAGTGCTCCTGAGCAGACTGAAGCTTTCTTT.

The chain is built from TRBV29-1 and TRBJ1-1; D perhaps matches TRBD1 (5 bases). The CDR3 extends over 14 amino acids. V shed 3 bases and J shed 7 bases, with 18 bases lying between them. The germline V gene encodes CDR1 SQVTM and CDR2 ANQGSEA. The CDR3, as DNA: TGCAGCGTTGACCGCACGGGGACGGTGGGTGAAGCTTTCTTT. Translation: CSVDRTGTVGEAFF.

The CDR3 loop is CASSLRRGGTGELFF. CDR3 coding DNA: TGTGCCAGCAGCCTCCGACGCGGTGGGACCGGGGAGCTGTTTTTT. This sequence joins TRBV7-2 and TRBJ2-2; D is unresolved. This CDR3 has 15 residues. Trimming left V 5 bases short and J 5 bases short, with 15 bases between. CDR1 is SGHTA and CDR2 is FQGNSA in the germline V gene.

The chain is built from TRBV9 and TRBJ2-6; 11 bases match TRBD1. Germline V gene data show CDR1 as SGDLS and CDR2 as YYNGEE. The length of the CDR3 is 17 residues. J lost 2 bases, V lost 3 bases, and 4 bases had no gene match. The CDR3 loop reads CASSARTGGPGANVLTF. Here the CDR3 DNA reads TGTGCCAGCAGCGCGAGGACAGGGGGCCCTGGGGCCAACGTCCTGACTTTC.

The chain joins TRBV4-3 to TRBJ2-1, with TRBD2 matching 10 bases. Germline V gene sequence: CDR1 LGHNA, CDR2 YSLEER. CDR3 length: 15 amino acids. V was clipped by 3 bases and J by 5 bases; unmatched bases: 4. The CDR3 coding sequence is TGCGCCAGCAGCCACACTAGCGGGAAGGACAATGAGCAGTTCTTC. Translated: CASSHTSGKDNEQFF.

As regards this clone: Different DNA sequences within this sample yield the same CDR3. This chain uses TRBV2 with TRBJ1-1, with D perhaps TRBD1 (5 bases). V was trimmed by 4 bases and J by 1 base, leaving 7 bases between them. CDR3 size: 13 residues. From germline, CDR1 is SNHLY and CDR2 FYNNEI. CDR3 sequence: CASSGQPNTEAFF. The CDR3 coding sequence is TGTGCCAGCAGTGGACAGCCGAACACTGAAGCTTTCTTT.

The chain recombines TRBV6-1 with TRBJ2-5, with 10 bases aligning to TRBD1. CDR3 length equals 15 residues. Germline V gene data show CDR1 as MNHNS and CDR2 as SASEGT. The V and J ends lost 7 bases and 0 bases, in that order; junction bases with no gene match: 5. CDR3 loop: CASIRQGAYQETQYF. CDR3 DNA sequence: TGTGCCAGCATCCGACAGGGGGCCTACCAAGAGACCCAGTACTTC.